Following are 2 T cell receptor beta chains from one sample sequenced in a study of T cells in Graves' hyperthyroidism and ophthalmopathy. The investigators amplified TCR beta CDR3 regions from RNA transcripts. TCR CDR3 underwent first-round RT-PCR with the HTBI primer set. TCRdb reprocessed the multiplex PCR reads via MiXCR and lists one record per CDR3 protein. This table has about 640,000 distinct CDR3 sequences, less than 25% appearing once. The sample taken for sequencing was blood. The receptor set was obtained from a man aged 30 to 45 with Graves' ophthalmopathy.

In this sample, this clonotype turned up many times. The genes are TRBV28 and TRBJ2-5, with 7 bases matching TRBD2. From germline, CDR1 is MDHEN and CDR2 SYDVKM. The V gene end was trimmed by 3 bases and the J gene end by 5 bases; junction bases not matched to a gene: 3. The CDR3 is 13 amino acids. CDR3 sequence reads: CASSLPGGETQYF. The CDR3 DNA follows: TGTGCCAGCAGTTTGCCCGGGGGGGAGACCCAGTACTTC.

J is TRBJ2-5 and V is TRBV7-8; maybe TRBD1 (6 bases). V was cut by 1 base and J by 4 bases, with 19 bases left in between. The CDR3 sequence is 17 residues long. In germline, CDR1 is SGHVS, CDR2 FQNEAQ. The CDR3 loop is CASSLVTTGKGRETQYF. CDR3 in DNA: TGTGCCAGCAGCTTAGTAACGACAGGAAAAGGCAGAGAGACCCAGTACTTC.